This T cell receptor (beta chain) was profiled in a study of vaccination and CD4 T cells after COVID-19. On the study more broadly: As control conditions, cultures were given either a CEFX pool serving as positive control, an HIV-1 Nef pool, or no peptide at all. The study, taken as a whole, reports: Convalescent patients gained a median approximately 88% of their reactive clones only post-vaccination.

Indicated treatment: approximately 9-day PBMC culture with coronavirus spike peptide pools or control peptides (ViraFEST assay). For this clonotype: What it binds is unknown.

The ends were cut back, 3 bases at V and 4 bases at J, with 14 bases in the middle. CDR1 is MDHEN, CDR2 SYDVKM, per germline. The length of the CDR3 is 15 residues. With the Oncomine TCR Beta short-read assay, DNA from cultured CD4+ T cells was sequenced. It was from cultured CD4+ T cells that genomic DNA was extracted. MiXCR was run by TCRdb on the PCR reads, yielding one entry per CDR3 protein. The sample consists of approximately 8,700 distinct CDR3 sequences, approximately 25% of them appearing once. The chain has TRBV28 and TRBJ2-3; D possibly corresponds to TRBD1 (5 bases). This material consisted of CD4+ T cells from blood, cultured in vitro, taken after SARS-CoV-2 vaccination. This sequence originates from a human donor who had recovered from COVID-19. The CDR3 is CASSLPLAGPDTQYF. The CDR3 DNA follows: TGTGCCAGCAGTTTGCCCTTGGCAGGGCCAGATACGCAGTATTTT.